This T cell receptor (beta chain) was identified during a study of T cells in women clearing cervical HPV infection. About the study: Women with histologically confirmed HPV16-related CIN3 or worse, 2 with invasive cancer, served as cases. Cases' blood sampling followed lesion detection by median around 150 days (90 to 200). Only a few women had HLA typing results available. The study's findings and limits: CIN3+ cases had significantly higher TCR richness than controls; evenness did not differ.

As regards this clone: What it binds is not known.

The repertoire was sequenced with immunoSEQ multiplex PCR; TCRdb's copy has only in-frame clones and lacks some. The specimen's table records about 30,000 clones. The sequence was collected from a woman aged 18 to 75 with a cervical HPV16 infection that either progressed to CIN3+ or cleared (not recorded which). Sequenced: blood buffy coat.

CDR3 protein: CAWSALRGGNYGYTF. The DNA read from the CDR3 is TGTGCCTGGAGTGCCCTCAGGGGCGGCAACTATGGC. The rearrangement joins TRBV30 to TRBJ1-2; tentatively, D is TRBD1 (6 bases). The read ends 3 residues before the CDR3 terminus; that terminus is restored from the germline J gene. The CDR3 extends over 15 amino acids. Germline V gene lookup returns CDR1 GTSNPN and CDR2 SVGIG (reference sequence). The V and J ends lost 1 base and 2 bases respectively, with 14 bases between them.